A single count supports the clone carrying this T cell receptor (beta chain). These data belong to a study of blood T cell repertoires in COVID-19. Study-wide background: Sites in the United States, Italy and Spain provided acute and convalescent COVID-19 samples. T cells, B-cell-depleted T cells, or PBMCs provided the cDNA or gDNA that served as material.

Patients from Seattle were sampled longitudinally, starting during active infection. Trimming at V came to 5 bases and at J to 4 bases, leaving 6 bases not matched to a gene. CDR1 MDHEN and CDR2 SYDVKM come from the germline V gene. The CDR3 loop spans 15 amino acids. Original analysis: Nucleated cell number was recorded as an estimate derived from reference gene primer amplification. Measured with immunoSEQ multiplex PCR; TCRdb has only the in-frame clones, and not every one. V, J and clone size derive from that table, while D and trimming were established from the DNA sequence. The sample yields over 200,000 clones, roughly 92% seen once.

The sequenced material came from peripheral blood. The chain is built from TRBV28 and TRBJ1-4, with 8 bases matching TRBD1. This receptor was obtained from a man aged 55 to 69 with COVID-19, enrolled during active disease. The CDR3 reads CASSRGTGVNEKLFF. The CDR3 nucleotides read TGTGCCAGCAGTCGCGGGACAGGAGTTAATGAAAAACTGTTTTTT. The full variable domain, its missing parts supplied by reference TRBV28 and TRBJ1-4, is DVKVTQSSRYLVKRTGEKVFLECVQDMDHENMFWYRQDPGLGLRLIYFSYDVKMKEKGDIPEGYSVSREKKERFSLILESASTNQTSMYLCASSRGTGVNEKLFFGSGTQLSVL.